The TCR beta chain under discussion was sequenced for a study of T cell responses to AZD1222 COVID-19 vaccine. V gave up 6 bases and J gave up 1 base, with 12 bases separating them. This CDR3 spans 15 amino acids. The germline CDR1 and CDR2 sequences are LNHNV and YYDKDF (reference sequence). Profiling relied on immunoSEQ multiplex PCR, and the TCRdb table lists in-frame clones only, not all of them. This table has some 120,000 clones, about 90% appearing once. The clonotype originates from an adult who received the AZD1222 COVID-19 vaccine. The chain combines TRBV15 with TRBJ2-2; D unresolved. The source was peripheral blood, collected 28 days after the second AZD1222 dose. CDR3 DNA: TGTGCCACCAGACCCCTTCCCCTGAACACCGGGGAGCTGTTTTTT. Protein: CATRPLPLNTGELFF.